The next 18 T cell receptor beta chains were all read from a single sample in a study of blood T cell repertoires in COVID-19 (dated by TCRdb to about 2020). Receptor libraries were prepared by the immunoSEQ multiplex PCR assay. TCRdb holds this immuneACCESS table with in-frame rearrangements only. Some clones are missing; in checked studies, unresolved V genes explain under half, and the rest has no known cause. The sample profile shows about 26,000 clones; approximately 83% of them were found once. The ten largest clones represent 25% to 30% of the sample. Material: peripheral blood. All receptors come from a woman of 80 years or more with COVID-19, enrolled during active disease.

V usage is TRBV13 and J usage is TRBJ2-7; no firm D call. V was shortened by 0 bases and J by 0 bases, with 6 bases between the two germline ends. The CDR3 consists of 14 residues. From germline, CDR1 is PRHDT and CDR2 FYEKMQ (reference sequence). In DNA, the CDR3 is TGTGCCAGCAGCTTAGGGGCCTCCTCCTACGAGCAGTACTTC. Its translation: CASSLGASSYEQYF.

The CDR3 region is CASSSTDRSQPQHF. The CDR3 DNA reads as TGTGCCAGCAGCTCCACGGACAGGAGCCAGCCCCAGCATTTT. The chain combines TRBV5-6 with TRBJ1-5, with 7 bases aligning to TRBD1. J was trimmed by 7 bases and V by 3 bases; bases with no gene match: 7. The V gene's germline CDR1 is SGHDT and CDR2 YYEEEE. CDR3 size: 14 residues.

The J gene is TRBJ2-7, the V gene TRBV13; D ambiguous. Germline values: CDR1 PRHDT, CDR2 FYEKMQ (reference sequence). V was clipped by 2 bases and J by 4 bases, with 6 bases between them. The CDR3 totals 12 residues. CDR3 DNA: TGTGCCAGCAGCTTAAACCAGTACGAGCAGTACTTC. This translates into CASSLNQYEQYF.

The rearrangement links TRBV16 to TRBJ1-4; the match to TRBD1 covers 8 bases. There are 15 residues in the CDR3. The V segment lost 5 bases and the J segment 8 bases; nucleotides outside the gene matches: 10. CDR1 and CDR2 from the germline V gene are KGHSY and FQNENV. This chain's CDR3 is CASSSDRTGHEKLFF. The CDR3 DNA follows: TGTGCCAGCAGCTCAGATAGGACAGGGCACGAAAAACTGTTTTTT.

V usage is TRBV5-6 and J usage is TRBJ2-7; TRBD1 matches 10 bases. The V and J ends lost 0 bases and 6 bases, in that order; junction bases with no gene match: 6. The CDR3 has 15 amino acids. Germline-derived CDR1 and CDR2 are SGHDT and YYEEEE. In nucleotides, the CDR3 is TGTGCCAGCAGCTTGGTCGGGACAGGGGTTCGCGAGCAGTACTTC. Encoded protein: CASSLVGTGVREQYF.

The rearrangement joins TRBV2 to TRBJ1-1; no definite D call. Trimming stripped 0 bases from V and 10 bases from J, with 9 bases between. Germline CDR1 and CDR2: SNHLY and FYNNEI. CDR3 length: 12 residues. The DNA of the CDR3 is TGTGCCAGCAGTGAAGCGAACGTAGCAGCTTTCTTT. It translates to CASSEANVAAFF.

CDR3 in DNA: TGTGCCACCTCAGGACAGGCAAATTCACCCCTCCACTTT. Encoded protein: CATSGQANSPLHF. The rearrangement joins TRBV7-9 to TRBJ1-6; TRBD1 matches at 7 bases. V was pared by 10 bases and J by 7 bases, with 7 bases of the junction left unmatched. Germline CDR1 reads SEHNR; CDR2 reads FQNEAQ (reference sequence). CDR3 length: 13 amino acids.

The genes are TRBV6-5 and TRBJ2-7; 7 nucleotides align to TRBD1. The CDR3 has 14 amino acids. Per the germline V gene, CDR1 is MNHEY and CDR2 is SVGAGI. After removal of 7 bases from V and 3 bases from J, the junction contained 9 bases not matched to a gene. The CDR3 protein is CASTRQGENYEQYF. Written as DNA, the CDR3 is TGTGCCAGCACCCGACAGGGAGAGAACTACGAGCAGTACTTC.

V usage is TRBV2 and J usage is TRBJ1-1, with TRBD1 matching 7 bases. There are 14 residues in the CDR3. The V gene's germline CDR1 is SNHLY and CDR2 FYNNEI. Trimming took 6 bases from V and 5 from J; bases not matched to a gene: 9. The CDR3 sequence is CASRDQGVWTEAFF. The CDR3 DNA follows: TGTGCCAGCAGGGATCAGGGGGTTTGGACTGAAGCTTTCTTT.

The chain carries TRBV9 and TRBJ2-3, with 8 bases fitting TRBD1. Germline CDR1 is SGDLS and CDR2 is YYNGEE. Germline trimming cut 6 bases from V and 2 bases from J; bases unmatched to any gene: 8. The CDR3 length is 15 residues. CDR3 DNA: TGTGCCAGCACAAAGGGACAGGCGTTCACAGATACGCAGTATTTT. Protein: CASTKGQAFTDTQYF. The full variable domain, completed using reference TRBV9 and TRBJ2-3, is DSGVTQTPKHLITATGQRVTLRCSPRSGDLSVYWYQQSLDQGLQFLIQYYNGEERAKGNILERFSAQQFPDLHSELNLSSLELGDSALYFCASTKGQAFTDTQYFGPGTRLTVL.

This chain connects TRBV7-9 to TRBJ1-1; a weak D match, TRBD1 (6 bases). The V gene lost 8 bases and the J gene lost 8 bases, with 21 bases spanning the gap. Germline-derived CDR1 and CDR2 are SEHNR and FQNEAQ (reference sequence). The length of the CDR3 is 14 residues. The CDR3 sequence: CASGSRDKGWEAFF. CDR3 in DNA: TGTGCCAGCGGATCCCGGGACAAGGGGTGGGAAGCTTTCTTT.

The rearrangement joins TRBV18 to TRBJ2-3, with a tentative D call TRBD2 (5 bases). Germline CDR1 and CDR2: KGHSH and LQKENI. The CDR3 is 13 residues long. The V end was cut by 3 bases, the J end by 6 bases, with 10 bases between. CDR3 protein: CASSPSAGDTQYF. The CDR3 DNA follows: TGTGCCAGCTCACCGAGTGCGGGTGATACGCAGTATTTT.

The chain employs TRBV19 and TRBJ2-2, with 7 bases aligning to TRBD1. From germline, CDR1 is LNHDA and CDR2 SQIVND (reference sequence). The CDR3 runs to 14 residues. The V and J ends lost 4 bases and 2 bases, in that order; junction bases with no gene match: 1. The CDR3 DNA sequence: TGTGCCAGTAGTAGGGACAGCAACACCGGGGAGCTGTTTTTT. Translation: CASSRDSNTGELFF.

The rearrangement uses TRBV2 and TRBJ2-1; 8 bases are shared with TRBD2. V dropped 6 bases and J dropped 4; count of bases not matched to a gene: 5. The germline CDR1 and CDR2 sequences are SNHLY and FYNNEI. This CDR3 has 14 amino acids. CDR3 sequence reads: CASRVAGIYNEQFF. The DNA for the CDR3 is TGTGCCAGCAGGGTAGCGGGGATATACAATGAGCAGTTCTTC.

The CDR3 region is CASSQGTSNYGYTF. CDR3 bases: TGTGCCAGCAGCCAAGGGACATCTAACTATGGCTACACCTTC. J is TRBJ1-2 and V is TRBV3-1 (or the pseudogene TRBV3-2); D possibly corresponds to TRBD1 (5 bases). CDR3 size: 14 residues. V was shortened by 1 base and J by 0 bases, with 6 bases between the two germline ends. In germline, CDR1 is LGHDT, CDR2 YNNKEL (reference sequence).

This clone came up a few times. The CDR3 bases are TGTGCCTGGAGTCCAAATTACGAGCAGTACTTC. Its protein is CAWSPNYEQYF. The chain joins TRBV30 to TRBJ2-7; D remains ambiguous. V was trimmed by 2 bases and J by 4 bases, leaving 6 bases between them. Per the germline V gene, CDR1 is GTSNPN and CDR2 is SVGIG (reference sequence). There are 11 residues in the CDR3.

The genes are TRBV6-5 and TRBJ2-1; a possible D gene is TRBD2 (5 bases). The CDR3 has 14 amino acids. Trimming took off 2 bases at V and 6 bases at J, with 11 bases between the two ends. CDR1 MNHEY and CDR2 SVGAGI come from the germline V gene. Here the CDR3 DNA reads TGTGCCAGCAGTTACGACGGGGTACGCAATGAGCAGTTCTTC. Translation: CASSYDGVRNEQFF.

The chain employs TRBV19 and TRBJ1-2, with D maybe TRBD1 (5 bases). V lost 1 base to trimming and J lost 4 bases, with 13 bases between them. CDR3 size: 15 residues. Looked up from germline, CDR1 is LNHDA and CDR2 is SQIVND (reference sequence). CDR3: CASSIVPLDSYGYTF. The CDR3 DNA follows: TGTGCCAGTAGTATAGTCCCCCTTGACAGCTATGGCTACACCTTC.